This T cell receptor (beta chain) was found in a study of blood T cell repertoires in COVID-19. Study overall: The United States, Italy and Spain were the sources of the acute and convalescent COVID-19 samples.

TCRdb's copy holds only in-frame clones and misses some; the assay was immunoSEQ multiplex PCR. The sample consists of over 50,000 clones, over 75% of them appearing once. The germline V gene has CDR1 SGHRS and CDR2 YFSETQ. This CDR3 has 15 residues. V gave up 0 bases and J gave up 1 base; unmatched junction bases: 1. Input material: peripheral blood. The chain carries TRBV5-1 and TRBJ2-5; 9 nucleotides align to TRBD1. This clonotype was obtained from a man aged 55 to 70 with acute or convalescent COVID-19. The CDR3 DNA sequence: TGCGCCAGCAGCTTGGCGGGACAGGGCCAAGAGACCCAGTACTTC. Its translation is CASSLAGQGQETQYF.